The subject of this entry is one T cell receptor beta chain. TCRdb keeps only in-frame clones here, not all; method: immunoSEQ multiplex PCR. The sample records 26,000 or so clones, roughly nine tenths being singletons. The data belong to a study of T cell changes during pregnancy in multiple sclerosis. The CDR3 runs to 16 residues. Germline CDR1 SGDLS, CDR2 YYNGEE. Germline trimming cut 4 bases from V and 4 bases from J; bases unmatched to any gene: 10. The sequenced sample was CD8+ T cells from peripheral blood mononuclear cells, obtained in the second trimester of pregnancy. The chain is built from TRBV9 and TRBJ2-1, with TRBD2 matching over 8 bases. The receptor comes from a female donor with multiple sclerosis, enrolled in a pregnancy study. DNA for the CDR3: TGTGCCAGCAGCACACGGACTAGCAAAGAATACAATGAGCAGTTCTTC. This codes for CASSTRTSKEYNEQFF.